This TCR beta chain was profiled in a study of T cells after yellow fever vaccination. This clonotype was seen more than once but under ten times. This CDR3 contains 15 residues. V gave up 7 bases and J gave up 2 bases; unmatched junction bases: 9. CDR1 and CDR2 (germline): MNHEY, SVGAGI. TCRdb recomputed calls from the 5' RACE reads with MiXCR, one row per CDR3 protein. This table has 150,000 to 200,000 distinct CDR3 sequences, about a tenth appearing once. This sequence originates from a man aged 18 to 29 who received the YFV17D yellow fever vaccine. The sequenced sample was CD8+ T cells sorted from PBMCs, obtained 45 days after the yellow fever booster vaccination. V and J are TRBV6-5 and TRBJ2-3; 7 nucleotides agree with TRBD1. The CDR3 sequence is CASNPEGATTDTQYF. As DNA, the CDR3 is TGTGCCAGCAACCCAGAGGGGGCGACCACAGATACGCAGTATTTT.